This T cell receptor beta chain stems from a study of blood T cells in healthy people across ages. Primers used in a second PCR of about 6 to 11 cycles were a sample-barcoded 5' primer and a J-beta primer mix. Researchers report that a template-switch adaptor with 12 random nucleotides tagged each cDNA molecule. MiXCR was run by TCRdb on the 5' RACE reads, yielding one entry per CDR3 protein. The data show 720,000 or so distinct CDR3 sequences, with roughly 43% seen just once and about 30% held by the top ten. Of note for this clonotype: What it recognizes is unknown.

The CDR3 extends over 14 amino acids. The germline CDR1 and CDR2 sequences are SGHRS and YFSETQ. The V end was cut by 4 bases, the J end by 4 bases, with 11 bases between. General observations from the study: With age, beta diversity per million T cells declined roughly linearly, significantly by approximately 40. A greater number of naive CD4+ cells and higher diversity distinguished long-lived donors from aged donors.

Donors each provided ten milliliters of peripheral blood. The chain uses TRBV5-1 and TRBJ1-4, with a possible D match to TRBD1 (6 bases). The sample was blood. The origin of this receptor is a man older than 75 in good health. CDR3 nucleotides: TGCGCCAGCAGCCCGGACAGTTATAATGAAAAACTGTTTTTT. Its protein product is CASSPDSYNEKLFF.